This is a list of T cell receptor beta chains from one sample in a study of control samples from healthy donors and cancer patients. The repertoire was sequenced with immunoSEQ multiplex PCR; TCRdb's copy has only in-frame clones and lacks some. The sample consists of 200,000 or so clones, 85% to 95% of them appearing once. Sequencing was performed on blood. The receptors derive from a middle-aged man in good health. Both conserved end residues are part of each CDR3. Fields, in order: CDR3 DNA, CDR3 protein, D gene, clone size, J gene, V gene. D genes are given only for firm matches. Where a row states a size, it is once, few, many or the class of an expanded clone; other rows omit it.

TGTGCCAGCAGTTACGCCACTGAAGCTTTCTTT,CASSYATEAFF,.,.,TRBJ1-1,TRBV6-5
TGTGCCAGCAGCTTGCGGGGTGGCTACACCTTC,CASSLRGGYTF,.,.,TRBJ1-2,TRBV5-6
TGTGCCAGCAGCCCCCCACCGACAGGGGGCTCACCCCTCCACTTT,CASSPPPTGGSPLHF,TRBD1,few,TRBJ1-6,TRBV14
TGTGCCAGCAGCCCCGAGGGCAGAGGCACAGATACGCAGTATTTT,CASSPEGRGTDTQYF,.,.,TRBJ2-3,TRBV16
TGTGCCAGCCGGAGGAGGGGGGACACTGAAGCTTTCTTT,CASRRRGDTEAFF,.,.,TRBJ1-1,TRBV6-5
TGTGCTAGCAGTCCCGGGACAGGGGGCGAAGAGACCCAGTACTTC,CASSPGTGGEETQYF,TRBD1,.,TRBJ2-5,TRBV7-7
TGTGCCAGCAGCCCTACAGGGGAGAGCACTGAAGCTTTCTTT,CASSPTGESTEAFF,TRBD1,.,TRBJ1-1,TRBV7-9
TGTGCCAGCAGCCAATTATCAGCCAGGGGTAATTCACCCCTCCACTTT,CASSQLSARGNSPLHF,.,.,TRBJ1-6,TRBV4-2
TGTGCCAGTAGCTGGACAGGGGAGGCTAACGGCTACACCTTC,CASSWTGEANGYTF,TRBD1,.,TRBJ1-2,TRBV19
TGTGCCAGCAGAAATTATGGGAATTCACCCCTCCACTTT,CASRNYGNSPLHF,.,.,TRBJ1-6,TRBV13
TGTGCCGGGGTTCGGGAGAGAGGCTCTGAAGCTTTCTTT,CAGVRERGSEAFF,.,.,TRBJ1-1,TRBV10-3
TGTGCCAGCAGCCAAGACTGGGACAGGGAGACCGGGGAGCTGTTTTTT,CASSQDWDRETGELFF,TRBD1,.,TRBJ2-2,TRBV3-1/TRBV3-2
TGTGCCAGTAGCAGACTAGCCCAAGAGACCCAGTACTTC,CASSRLAQETQYF,TRBD2,once,TRBJ2-5,TRBV19